This entry lists 26 T cell receptor beta chains sequenced from one sample in a study of blood T cell repertoires in COVID-19. Assay used: immunoSEQ multiplex PCR; TCRdb lists only in-frame clones, some missing. The table shows fewer than 450,000 clones, with about 90% occurring only once. Sequencing was performed on PBMCs or T cells enriched from blood (not recorded which). These TCRs come from a young woman who had recovered from COVID-19.

This clone has a single count. The CDR3 here is CASSPPDRDIYGYTF. The CDR3 bases are TGTGCCAGTAGTCCGCCGGACAGAGACATCTATGGCTACACCTTC. This rearrangement joins TRBV19 to TRBJ1-2; possible D gene TRBD1, 6 bases. The CDR3 is 15 residues long. The V gene lost 5 bases and the J gene lost 4 bases, with 17 bases spanning the gap. Germline assignment: CDR1 LNHDA and CDR2 SQIVND (reference sequence).

The chain carries TRBV5-1 and TRBJ1-1; TRBD1 aligns across 7 bases. The V and J ends lost 9 bases and 1 base, in that order; junction bases with no gene match: 9. Germline-derived CDR1 and CDR2 are SGHRS and YFSETQ. The CDR3 runs 14 residues. CDR3 nucleotides: TGCGCCACCAATCCGGGACAGCCGAACACTGAAGCTTTCTTT. Residues: CATNPGQPNTEAFF.

The CDR3, as DNA: TGTGCCAGTACGGGGACATTGATGAACACTGAAGCTTTCTTT. This translates into CASTGTLMNTEAFF. The chain carries TRBV19 and TRBJ1-1; a weak D match, TRBD1 (6 bases). Germline lookup yields CDR1 LNHDA and CDR2 SQIVND (reference sequence). With 7 bases removed from V and 0 bases from J, the gap between germline ends came to 12 bases. CDR3 size: 14 residues.

This chain uses TRBV7-9 with TRBJ1-1, with 7 bases identical to TRBD1. Per germline, CDR1 SEHNR and CDR2 FQNEAQ (reference sequence). Unmatched junction bases numbered 14, after V lost 4 bases and J lost 6 bases. The CDR3 is made up of 16 amino acids. CDR3 DNA: TGTGCCAGCAGCTCTAATAGACAGGGCCGTTATTCTGAAGCTTTCTTT. This sequence encodes CASSSNRQGRYSEAFF.

V gene TRBV2 combines with J gene TRBJ2-2, with 9 positions matching TRBD2. Germline CDR1 and CDR2: SNHLY and FYNNEI. V was pared by 1 base and J by 6 bases, with 12 bases of the junction left unmatched. The CDR3 has 18 amino acids. The CDR3 sequence is CASSEGLAGGPRSGELFF. CDR3 sequence (DNA): TGTGCCAGCAGTGAAGGATTGGCGGGGGGGCCGAGGTCCGGGGAGCTGTTTTTT. Filled out from reference TRBV2 and TRBJ2-2, the complete variable domain reads EPEVTQTPSHQVTQMGQEVILRCVPISNHLYFYWYRQILGQKVEFLVSFYNNEISEKSEIFDDQFSVERPDGSNFTLKIRSTKLEDSAMYFCASSEGLAGGPRSGELFFGEGSRLTVL.

The CDR3 DNA reads as TGTGCCAGCAGCCATACCGGGACTAACACCGGGGAGCTGTTTTTT. This encodes CASSHTGTNTGELFF. This chain joins TRBV5-4 and TRBJ2-2, with a weak D call TRBD2 (6 bases). The V end was cut by 4 bases, the J end by 2 bases, with 12 bases between. The length of the CDR3 is 15 residues. CDR1 and CDR2 from the germline V gene are SGHNT and YYREEE (reference sequence).

The chain uses TRBV6-1 and TRBJ2-2, with TRBD1 matching 7 bases. This CDR3 comprises 17 residues. CDR1 is MNHNS, CDR2 SASEGT, per germline. V lost 0 bases and J lost 6; bases outside the gene matches: 10. CDR3 amino acids: CASSEALGGANAGELFF. CDR3 DNA sequence: TGTGCCAGCAGTGAAGCGCTAGGGGGCGCAAACGCCGGGGAGCTGTTTTTT.

The rearrangement uses TRBV19 and TRBJ1-1, with 7 bases identical to TRBD1. The V gene's germline CDR1 is LNHDA and CDR2 SQIVND (reference sequence). The CDR3 length is 13 residues. V lost 3 bases to trimming and J lost 6 bases; unmatched junction nucleotides: 4. CDR3 bases: TGTGCCAGTAGTATCGGCAGGGGGGCTGAAGCTTTCTTT. Protein product: CASSIGRGAEAFF.

This chain uses TRBV27 with TRBJ2-7; TRBD2 matches at 8 bases. Germline V gives CDR1 MNHEY, CDR2 SMNVEV (reference sequence). The CDR3 runs to 15 residues. V gave up 7 bases and J gave up 4 bases; unmatched junction bases: 12. CDR3 residues: CASKDGGGNSYEQYF. The CDR3 DNA reads as TGTGCCAGCAAGGACGGGGGGGGCAATTCGTACGAGCAGTACTTC.

This clone has only a few counts. This chain joins TRBV11-2 and TRBJ1-3; 9 positions match TRBD1. Looked up from germline, CDR1 is SGHAT and CDR2 is FQNNGV. The CDR3 contains 16 residues. Unmatched junction bases numbered 12, after V lost 5 bases and J lost 7 bases. The CDR3 loop reads CASSRRWDRVRNTIYF. Written as DNA, the CDR3 is TGTGCCAGCAGCCGGAGGTGGGACAGGGTTCGGAACACCATATATTTT.

The chain employs TRBV5-1 and TRBJ2-3, with unresolved D. Germline values: CDR1 SGHRS, CDR2 YFSETQ. The CDR3 totals 15 residues. Trimming cost V 0 bases and J 6 bases, with 14 bases left between them. For the CDR3, the DNA is TGCGCCAGCAGCTTGGAACCCACAGATACGGATACGCAGTATTTT. Its translation: CASSLEPTDTDTQYF.

This clone was seen just once. This chain uses TRBV27 with TRBJ1-5; 7 bases are shared with TRBD1. Germline V lookup: CDR1 MNHEY, CDR2 SMNVEV (reference sequence). Trimming cost V 7 bases and J 5 bases; bases outside gene matches: 11. The CDR3 covers 15 residues. CDR3 bases: TGTGCCAGCAAAACAACGACAGGGAACGATCAGCCCCAGCATTTT. Translating gives CASKTTTGNDQPQHF.

V and J are TRBV27 and TRBJ1-5; D is possibly TRBD1 (6 bases). Germline V gene sequence: CDR1 MNHEY, CDR2 SMNVEV (reference sequence). The length of the CDR3 is 15 residues. V was cut by 2 bases and J by 2 bases, with 10 bases left in between. Here the CDR3 DNA reads TGTGCCAGCAGTTTAGACAGGTCGGGCAATCAGCCCCAGCATTTT. Protein sequence: CASSLDRSGNQPQHF.

The chain joins TRBV5-1 to TRBJ2-7, with 9 positions matching TRBD1. V shed 1 base and J 7 bases; nucleotides not matched to a gene: 15. CDR1 SGHRS and CDR2 YFSETQ come from the germline V gene. The CDR3 runs 17 residues. CDR3 DNA: TGCGCCAGCAGCTTGAGAGTTGACTGGGACAGGGAGGGGGAGCAGTACTTC. It is translated as CASSLRVDWDREGEQYF.

The V call is TRBV30, the J call TRBJ1-1, with a tentative D call TRBD1 (6 bases). V lost 4 bases, J lost 0 bases, and 12 bases lay in between. Germline-derived CDR1 and CDR2 are GTSNPN and SVGIG (reference sequence). This CDR3 comprises 14 residues. The CDR3 sequence is CAWKRTAMNTEAFF. DNA of the CDR3: TGTGCCTGGAAGAGGACAGCCATGAACACTGAAGCTTTCTTT.

This rearrangement joins TRBV29-1 to TRBJ1-2; D may be TRBD1 (5 bases). Germline-derived CDR1 and CDR2 are SQVTM and ANQGSEA. V lost 1 base to trimming and J lost 8 bases, with 14 bases between them. The CDR3 sequence is 13 residues long. CDR3: CSVEAGSLNGYTF. The CDR3 bases are TGCAGCGTTGAAGCAGGGTCCCTAAACGGCTACACCTTC.

The gene calls are TRBV7-9 and TRBJ2-7; 7 nucleotides align to TRBD1. The V gene end was trimmed by 5 bases and the J gene end by 7 bases; junction bases not matched to a gene: 8. CDR3 length equals 13 residues. Looked up from germline, CDR1 is SEHNR and CDR2 is FQNEAQ (reference sequence). DNA for the CDR3: TGTGCCAGCAGCATTGGGACAGCCAAGGAGCAGTACTTC. Amino acid sequence: CASSIGTAKEQYF.

This chain uses TRBV11-2 with TRBJ2-5; D gene ambiguous. V was shortened by 1 base and J by 0 bases, with 9 bases between the two germline ends. The CDR3 sequence is 15 residues long. Looked up from germline, CDR1 is SGHAT and CDR2 is FQNNGV. The CDR3 DNA reads TGTGCCAGCAGCTTAGGATCCGGGTACCAAGAGACCCAGTACTTC. Translating gives CASSLGSGYQETQYF.

This sequence joins TRBV21-1 and TRBJ2-1; the D call TRBD2 from the table was never checked on the DNA. TRBV21-1 is noted as a pseudogene. The CDR3 contains 12 residues. CDR3 protein: CASSKVFHEQFF. The CDR3 nucleotides read TGTGCCAGCAGCAAAGTATTCCATGAGCAGTTCTTC.

The CDR3 coding sequence is TGTGCCAGCTCACGCCGGGATAATTCACCCCTCCACTTT. Its translation: CASSRRDNSPLHF. The chain is built from TRBV18 and TRBJ1-6, with no clear D. Trimming removed 4 bases at V and 5 bases at J, with 6 bases between. CDR1 and CDR2 (germline): KGHSH, LQKENI. The CDR3 has 13 residues.

The rearrangement links TRBV5-1 to TRBJ2-5; D is uncertain. The V gene's germline CDR1 is SGHRS and CDR2 YFSETQ. Trimming took off 4 bases at V and 3 bases at J, with 13 bases between the two ends. There are 14 residues in the CDR3. The CDR3 DNA is TGCGCCAGCAGCCCAGGAAGTGGAAAAGAGACCCAGTACTTC. Its protein is CASSPGSGKETQYF.

The rearrangement links TRBV6-6 to TRBJ2-2, with D perhaps matching TRBD2 (5 bases). Germline lookup yields CDR1 MNHNY and CDR2 SVGAGI (reference sequence). V lost 5 bases and J 1 base, leaving 11 bases between the germline ends. The CDR3 consists of 15 residues. The CDR3 reads CASSNPGGNTGELFF. CDR3 nucleotide sequence: TGTGCCAGCAGTAACCCCGGAGGGAACACCGGGGAGCTGTTTTTT.

The chain has TRBV4-3 and TRBJ1-6; TRBD1 agrees at 9 bases. V was clipped by 4 bases and J by 5 bases; unmatched bases: 3. This CDR3 contains 15 residues. CDR1 is LGHNA, CDR2 YSLEER, per germline. The CDR3 is CASSPTGGNNSPLHF. In DNA, the CDR3 is TGCGCCAGCAGCCCAACAGGGGGCAATAATTCACCCCTCCACTTT.

The chain uses TRBV18 and TRBJ1-1; possible D gene TRBD1, 5 bases. The CDR3 has 15 residues. The V gene lost 5 bases and the J gene lost 1 base, with 14 bases spanning the gap. Per the germline V gene, CDR1 is KGHSH and CDR2 is LQKENI. The CDR3 sequence: CASSLGGRGNTEAFF. In nucleotides, the CDR3 is TGTGCCAGCTCATTGGGGGGACGCGGGAACACTGAAGCTTTCTTT.

This chain links TRBV19 with TRBJ1-1; weak D call: TRBD1 (6 bases). The CDR3 length is 13 residues. Germline CDR1 and CDR2: LNHDA and SQIVND (reference sequence). V was clipped by 3 bases and J by 11 bases, with 16 bases between them. The CDR3 bases are TGTGCCAGTAGTATTACAGGGATCAAGGGGGCTTTCTTT. This sequence encodes CASSITGIKGAFF.

The chain links TRBV11-1 to TRBJ2-3; D gene unclear. Trimming cost V 6 bases and J 6 bases, with 13 bases left between them. Germline lookup yields CDR1 SGHAT and CDR2 FQDESV (reference sequence). The CDR3 is made up of 13 amino acids. CDR3 nucleotide sequence: TGTGCCAGCAGGTCCCGCCTCGGGGATACGCAGTATTTT. Protein: CASRSRLGDTQYF.